The following is a TCR beta chain sequence with its context. Its specificity is unknown. The entry originates in a study of post-analysis software for immune sequencing data. As for the study in general: There were relapsing-remitting, secondary progressive and progressive-relapsing multiple sclerosis among the disease courses included. Study-wide results and caveats: Significantly lower normalized Chao1 diversity was seen in multiple sclerosis patients than in controls. Patients had higher frequencies than controls of five or six TRBV segments, including TRBV5-6, TRBV5-1 and TRBV20-1.

Trimming stripped 8 bases from V and 0 bases from J, with 8 bases between. The CDR3 totals 13 residues. Germline-derived CDR1 and CDR2 are MNHNS and SASEGT. Every TCR beta cDNA library bore unique molecular identifiers. TCRdb called the PCR reads again in MiXCR, with one record for every CDR3 protein. Of 750,000 to 950,000 distinct CDR3 sequences listed, more than 45% are singletons. J is TRBJ2-1 and V is TRBV6-1; D ambiguous. The TCR originated in a girl between 10 and 17 years old with multiple sclerosis. The sample taken for sequencing was blood. The CDR3 sequence: CASLYSSYNEQFF. The DNA of the CDR3 is TGTGCCAGCCTCTATAGCTCCTACAATGAGCAGTTCTTC.